This TCR beta chain is from a study of technical replicates of blood from several donors. Clones were sequenced by immunoSEQ multiplex PCR, and TCRdb holds only the in-frame ones, with some missing. There are 75,000 to 90,000 clones in the sample; about 92% occur only once, and about 0.37% lies in the top ten. This clonotype was obtained from a human donor in good health. The sequencing input was T cells isolated from PBMCs.

CDR3 DNA sequence: TGTGCCAGCAGCGGTCGGGTTGAAAAACTGTTTTTT. It translates to CASSGRVEKLFF. This rearrangement joins TRBV5-6 to TRBJ1-4; D is unresolved. Deletions cut 4 bases from V and 7 bases from J, with 8 bases between. Germline V gives CDR1 SGHDT, CDR2 YYEEEE. The CDR3 has 12 amino acids.